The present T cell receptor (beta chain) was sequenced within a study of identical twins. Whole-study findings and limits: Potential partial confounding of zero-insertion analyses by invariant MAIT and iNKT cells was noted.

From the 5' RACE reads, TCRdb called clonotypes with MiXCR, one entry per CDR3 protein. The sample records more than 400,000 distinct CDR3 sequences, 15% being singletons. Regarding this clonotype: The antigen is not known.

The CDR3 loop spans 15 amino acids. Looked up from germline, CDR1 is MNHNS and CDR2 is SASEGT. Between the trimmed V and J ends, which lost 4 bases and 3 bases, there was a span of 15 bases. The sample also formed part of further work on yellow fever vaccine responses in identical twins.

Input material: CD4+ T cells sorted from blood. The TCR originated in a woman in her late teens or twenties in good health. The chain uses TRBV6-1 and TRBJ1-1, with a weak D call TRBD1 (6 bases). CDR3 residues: CASSAQDSLYTEAFF. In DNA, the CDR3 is TGTGCCAGCAGTGCCCAGGACAGTCTGTACACTGAAGCTTTCTTT.